This TCR beta chain comes out of a study of identical twins. In germline, CDR1 is SGHDT, CDR2 YYEEEE. CDR3 length: 13 amino acids. Between the trimmed V and J ends, which lost 4 bases and 4 bases, there was a span of 11 bases. Findings of the study overall: Abundant cord blood beta clonotypes carried fewer insertions; memory repertoires showed none. Beta out-of-frame sequences showed weaker excess sharing between twins.

With template switching, a universal primer site was added, and the cDNA carried unique molecular identifiers. TCRdb passed the 5' RACE reads through MiXCR, listing each CDR3 protein once. There are 450,000 to 600,000 distinct CDR3 sequences in the sample; 20% to 25% occur only once, and 0.45% to 0.5% lies in the top ten. In the case of this clonotype: Its antigen is not known.

Another study also made use of these data, one on yellow fever vaccine responses in identical twins.

This chain uses TRBV5-6 with TRBJ1-1; D is unresolved. The source material was CD4+ T cells sorted from blood. The clonotype originates from a woman under 30 in good health. CDR3 bases: TGTGCCAGCAGCCCAGGCCCAGGCACTGAAGCTTTCTTT. Its translation: CASSPGPGTEAFF.